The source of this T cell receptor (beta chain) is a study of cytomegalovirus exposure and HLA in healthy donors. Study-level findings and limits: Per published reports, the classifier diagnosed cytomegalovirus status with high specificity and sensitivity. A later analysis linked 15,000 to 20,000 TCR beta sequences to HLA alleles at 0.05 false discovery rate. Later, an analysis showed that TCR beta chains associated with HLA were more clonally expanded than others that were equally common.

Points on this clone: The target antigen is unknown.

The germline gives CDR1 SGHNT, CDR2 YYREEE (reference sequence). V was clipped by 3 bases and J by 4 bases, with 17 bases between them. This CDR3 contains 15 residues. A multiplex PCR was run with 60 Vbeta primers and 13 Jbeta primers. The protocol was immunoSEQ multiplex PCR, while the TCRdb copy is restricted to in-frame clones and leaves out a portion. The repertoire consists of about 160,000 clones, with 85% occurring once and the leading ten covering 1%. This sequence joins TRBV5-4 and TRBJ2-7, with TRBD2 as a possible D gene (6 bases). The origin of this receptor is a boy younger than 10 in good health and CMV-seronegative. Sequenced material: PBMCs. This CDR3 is CASSWGVGTVYEQYF. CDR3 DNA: TGTGCCAGCAGCTGGGGGGTTGGGACTGTTTACGAGCAGTACTTC.